The sequence of this T cell receptor beta chain was determined in a study of somatic mutations in cytotoxic T cells in rheumatoid arthritis (TCRdb year 2017). For the study in its entirety: Patient peripheral blood (approximately 30 ml EDTA) was drawn right after diagnosis and before any treatment started. Sorted V beta1+ cells also underwent TCRB sequencing, and some V beta antibody-stained T-cell populations were flow-sorted at nearly 100% purity on a FACSAria II or Sony SH800. To characterize clonality, the study used TCRB deep sequencing while asking whether somatic mutations are carried by expanded CD8+ T-cell clones in newly diagnosed, untreated rheumatoid arthritis. TCRB deep sequencing was performed for 55 to 65 rheumatoid arthritis patients and 15 to 20 healthy controls. Patient and control groups had essentially identical median ages.

Flow cytometry confirmed the purity of CD4+ and CD8+ cells that had been isolated by positive magnetic bead selection on an AutoMACS. After a first flow cytometry screen using a TCR V beta antibody panel, clonal expansions were characterized through TCRB deep sequencing of sorted CD8+ fractions. Isolation of peripheral blood mononuclear cells was done through Ficoll-Paque PLUS density gradient separation. DNA from CD4-enriched, CD8-enriched or PBMC samples was extracted using Nucleospin Tissue or Tissue XS kits and then quantified on a Qubit 2.0 fluorometer. Beyond this particular receptor, the publication reports: Rheumatoid arthritis patients and age-matched healthy controls did not significantly differ in CD8+ T-cell clonality. The largest CD8+ clone made up more than 20% of CD8+ cells in about an eighth of the 65 patients, and blood and synovial fluid shared several identical CD8+ TCRB sequences. CD8+ clonality increased with age in patients (Spearman r ~ 0.5) but not in healthy controls. The antigen targets of the expanded CD8+ clones were unknown, and absence from virus-specific databases did not rule out viral specificity. The slight underrepresentation of TRBV07 in patients was not corrected for multiple comparisons.

As to this clone: Its target antigen remains unknown. Base qualities are missing; no much larger clone stands one base away.

The immunoSEQ assay was applied to genomic DNA for TCRB CDR3 sequencing. Turning to the authors' computational methods: When patient CD8+ clones exceeding 1% were checked against published virus-specific TCRB sequences, only a few matched. Nothing other than productive TCRB rearrangements was included in the analyses. Defining a clone by its unique TCRB CDR3 sequence, the study calculated clonality as a productive clonality index derived from Shannon entropy. Repertoire overlap for a pair of samples was computed from each clone's template counts relative to total templates per sample. V-gene usage measured by flow cytometry correlated with TCRB sequencing V-gene usage, with a Spearman r of around 0.62. The immuneACCESS repertoire file appears here via TCRdb, limited to in-frame rearrangements. These files lack a portion of the clones; in checked studies, under half of the deficit traces to unresolved V genes, and the cause of the others is not known. V and J calls and clone size come straight from that table; D and trimming were deduced from the DNA. The sample table holds some 15,000 clones, of which 70% to 85% were seen once. Clones ranked in the top ten supply roughly 10% of the sample.

The CDR3 spans 14 residues, from the cysteine through the phenylalanine. CDR3 DNA is the only sequence kept; it has 42 bases, read in frame from the first base. V loses 7 bases of germline sequence and J loses 1 base, and the interval between the two ends is 12 bases. The germline V gene (reference sequence) supplies CDR1 LNHDA and CDR2 SQIVND. This chain is built from TRBV19 and TRBJ2-3; the D region may be TRBD1 or TRBD2, each matching 5 bases equally. The sample taken for sequencing was CD8+ T cells sorted from blood. The TCR comes from an adult with rheumatoid arthritis. At the DNA level, the sequence is TGTGCCAGTACCACGGGGCAGGGCACAGATACGCAGTATTTT. The resulting protein is CASTTGQGTDTQYF.